This TCR beta chain was identified during a study of T cell responses to AZD1222 COVID-19 vaccine. Study-wide findings and caveats: Within unmutated variant regions lay the reported targets of nearly half of spike-specific TCRs. Females outnumbered males among donors, who were mostly white British; clonal diversity was possibly underestimated. Repertoires were obtained only post-peak T cell response. Spike was spanned by vaccine-associated CD4 TCRs, with dominance at 160-218 and 743-854.

On this clone: Its target is not known.

Germline CDR1 SGHTA, CDR2 FQGNSA. V lost 2 bases and J 13 bases, leaving 14 bases between the germline ends. The CDR3 covers 12 residues. Clones were sequenced by immunoSEQ multiplex PCR, and TCRdb holds only the in-frame ones, with some missing. The sample shows approximately 110,000 clones, approximately 88% of them seen only once. The sample consisted of peripheral blood, taken on day 0 of MenACWY control vaccination. The V and J genes are TRBV7-2 and TRBJ1-2, with no clear D. The TCR was taken from an adult in good health. In DNA form, the CDR3 reads TGTGCCAGCAGCTTAATGAAGGGAAGTGCCACCTTC. Translating it yields CASSLMKGSATF.